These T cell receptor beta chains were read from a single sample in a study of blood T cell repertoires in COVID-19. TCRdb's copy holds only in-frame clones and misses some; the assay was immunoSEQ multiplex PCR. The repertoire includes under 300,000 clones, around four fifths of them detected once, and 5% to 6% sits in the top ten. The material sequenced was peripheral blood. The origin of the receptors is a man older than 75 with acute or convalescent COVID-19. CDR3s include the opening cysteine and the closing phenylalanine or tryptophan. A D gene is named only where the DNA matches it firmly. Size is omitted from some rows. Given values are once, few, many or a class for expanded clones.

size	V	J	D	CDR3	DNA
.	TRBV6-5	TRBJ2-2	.	CASRSRLGELFF	TGTGCCAGCAGGAGTCGACTCGGGGAGCTGTTTTTT
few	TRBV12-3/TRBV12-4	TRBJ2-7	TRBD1	CASRLAGGREQYF	TGTGCCAGCAGACTTGCAGGGGGTCGGGAGCAGTACTTC
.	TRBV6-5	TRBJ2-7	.	CASSYEARGYEQYF	TGTGCCAGCAGTTACGAGGCCAGGGGCTACGAGCAGTACTTC
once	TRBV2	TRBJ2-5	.	CASGRYRETQYF	TGTGCCAGCGGGCGATATAGGGAGACCCAGTACTTC
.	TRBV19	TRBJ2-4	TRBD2	CASSIDYNRPGLAENIQYF	TGTGCCAGTAGTATAGATTATAACCGGCCGGGACTAGCGGAAAACATTCAGTACTTC
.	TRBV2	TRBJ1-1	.	CASGRENTEAFF	TGTGCCAGCGGGAGGGAGAACACTGAAGCTTTCTTT
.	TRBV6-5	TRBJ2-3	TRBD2	CASSSAGGADTQYF	TGTGCCAGCAGTTCAGCCGGGGGGGCAGATACGCAGTATTTT
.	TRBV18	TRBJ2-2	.	CASSPGRDTGELFF	TGTGCCAGCTCACCTGGCAGGGACACCGGGGAGCTGTTTTTT
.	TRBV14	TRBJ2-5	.	CARLARKETQYF	TGTGCCAGGTTGGCTAGAAAAGAGACCCAGTACTTC
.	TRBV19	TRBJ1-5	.	CASSEGNQPQHF	TGTGCCAGTAGTGAGGGCAATCAGCCCCAGCATTTT
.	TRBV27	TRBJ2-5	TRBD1	CASSPWTGGEETQYF	TGTGCCAGCAGTCCATGGACAGGGGGCGAAGAGACCCAGTACTTC
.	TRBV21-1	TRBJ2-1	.	CASSKRAGSPNEQFF	TGTGCCAGCAGCAAGAGAGCGGGTAGTCCCAATGAGCAGTTCTTC
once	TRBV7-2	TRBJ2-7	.	CASSLGGGVGEQYF	TGTGCCAGCAGCTTGGGCGGAGGGGTGGGGGAGCAGTACTTC
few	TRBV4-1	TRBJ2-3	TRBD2	CASRPTSGGLDTQYF	TGCGCCAGCAGGCCCACTAGCGGGGGTTTAGATACGCAGTATTTT
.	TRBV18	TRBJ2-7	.	CASSPPSTTYEQYF	TGTGCCAGCTCACCACCGTCGACAACCTACGAGCAGTACTTC
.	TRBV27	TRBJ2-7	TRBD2	CASSLGRALFSYEQYF	TGTGCCAGCAGTTTGGGGAGGGCTCTATTCTCCTACGAGCAGTACTTC
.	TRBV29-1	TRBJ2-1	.	CSVAGTKNNEQFF	TGCAGCGTGGCCGGGACAAAGAACAATGAGCAGTTCTTC
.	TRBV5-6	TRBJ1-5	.	CASSFQGTGSNQPQHF	TGTGCCAGCAGCTTTCAGGGAACTGGTAGCAATCAGCCCCAGCATTTT
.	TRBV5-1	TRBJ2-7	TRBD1	CASSLARDRGASLPYEQYF	TGCGCCAGCAGCTTGGCACGGGACAGGGGAGCTTCCCTACCCTACGAGCAGTACTTC
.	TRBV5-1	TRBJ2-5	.	CASSLGQGATSGRWIERETQYF	TGCGCCAGCAGCCTCGGACAGGGGGCTACTAGCGGGAGGTGGATAGAACGAGAGACCCAGTACTTC
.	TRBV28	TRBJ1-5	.	CASSVSGQPQHF	TGTGCCAGCTCGGTAAGCGGTCAGCCCCAGCATTTT
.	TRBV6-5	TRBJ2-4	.	CASSTHSRDKNIQYF	TGTGCCAGCAGTACACATAGCCGGGACAAAAACATTCAGTACTTC
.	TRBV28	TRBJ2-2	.	CASSLGHQTGELFF	TGTGCCAGCAGTTTGGGACACCAAACCGGGGAGCTGTTTTTT
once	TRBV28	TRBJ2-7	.	CASSSPATIYEQYF	TGTGCCAGCAGTAGTCCCGCGACAATCTACGAGCAGTACTTC
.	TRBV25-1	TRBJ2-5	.	CASSGRGFQETQYF	TGTGCCAGCAGTGGTAGGGGATTTCAAGAGACCCAGTACTTC